These T cell receptor beta chains were read from a single sample in a study of T cell responses to AZD1222 COVID-19 vaccine. Libraries were prepared by immunoSEQ multiplex PCR; TCRdb keeps only in-frame clonotypes and omits some of them. This table holds 110,000 or so clones, about 89% found once. Sample: peripheral blood, taken on day 0 of AZD1222 vaccination. Receptors originate from an adult in good health. CDR3s include the opening cysteine and the closing phenylalanine or tryptophan. D genes are given only for firm matches. Size is omitted from some rows. Given values are once, few, many or a class for expanded clones.

V gene: TRBV2
clone size: NA
J gene: TRBJ1-1
D gene: TRBD1
CDR3 DNA: TGTGCCAGCAGCCGACAGGGGGCGAAGACTGAAGCTTTCTTT
CDR3 protein: CASSRQGAKTEAFF

V gene: TRBV30
clone size: NA
J gene: TRBJ1-3
D gene: TRBD1
CDR3 DNA: TGTGCCTGGGGGACAGGTCGCTCTGGAAACACCATATATTTT
CDR3 protein: CAWGTGRSGNTIYF

V gene: TRBV9
clone size: once
J gene: TRBJ1-2
D gene: NA
CDR3 DNA: TGTGCCAGCAGCGTAGGCGGGGGCACGGCGGGCGGCTACACCTTC
CDR3 protein: CASSVGGGTAGGYTF

V gene: TRBV5-4
clone size: NA
J gene: TRBJ1-1
D gene: TRBD1
CDR3 DNA: TGTGCCAGCAGCCGGGACAGGCTAAAAGCTTTCTTT
CDR3 protein: CASSRDRLKAFF

V gene: TRBV16
clone size: NA
J gene: TRBJ1-2
D gene: TRBD1
CDR3 DNA: TGTGCCAGCAGCCCCGACAGGGTGGACTATGGCTACACCTTC
CDR3 protein: CASSPDRVDYGYTF

V gene: TRBV5-1
clone size: NA
J gene: TRBJ1-1
D gene: NA
CDR3 DNA: TGCGCCAGCAGCTTGTGGCAGGGTAACACTGAAGCTTTCTTT
CDR3 protein: CASSLWQGNTEAFF

V gene: TRBV2
clone size: NA
J gene: TRBJ2-7
D gene: TRBD1
CDR3 DNA: TGTGCCAGCGAGGGGGACAGATCCTACGAGCAGTACTTC
CDR3 protein: CASEGDRSYEQYF

V gene: TRBV6-5
clone size: NA
J gene: TRBJ1-2
D gene: NA
CDR3 DNA: TGTGCCAGCAGTTACGGTACAGGGCGCGGCTATGGCTACACCTTC
CDR3 protein: CASSYGTGRGYGYTF

V gene: TRBV14
clone size: NA
J gene: TRBJ2-3
D gene: NA
CDR3 DNA: TGTGCCAGCAGCCAAGATCTCCTCACAGATACGCAGTATTTT
CDR3 protein: CASSQDLLTDTQYF

V gene: TRBV3-1/TRBV3-2
clone size: NA
J gene: TRBJ2-6
D gene: NA
CDR3 DNA: TGTGCCAGCAGCCAAGGGCCAACCTCCGGGGCCAACGTCCTGACTTTC
CDR3 protein: CASSQGPTSGANVLTF

V gene: TRBV6-5
clone size: once
J gene: TRBJ1-5
D gene: NA
CDR3 DNA: TGTGCCAGCAGTTACTCTGTGGGCAGCCAGCCCCAGCATTTT
CDR3 protein: CASSYSVGSQPQHF

V gene: TRBV27
clone size: once
J gene: TRBJ1-5
D gene: NA
CDR3 DNA: TGTGCCAGCAGGAGAGAGGACGGGAAGTTGGGGTTT
CDR3 protein: CASRREDGKLGF

V gene: TRBV19
clone size: NA
J gene: TRBJ1-5
D gene: NA
CDR3 DNA: TGTGCCAGTAGTATAAGTAGGCAGGTCATTAATCAGCCCCAGCATTTT
CDR3 protein: CASSISRQVINQPQHF

V gene: TRBV2
clone size: NA
J gene: TRBJ1-6
D gene: TRBD1
CDR3 DNA: TGTGCCAGCAGTTACGGGACAGGCAATTCACCCCTCCACTTT
CDR3 protein: CASSYGTGNSPLHF

V gene: TRBV30
clone size: NA
J gene: TRBJ2-2
D gene: NA
CDR3 DNA: TGTGCCGGGTGGCAGGGATCCGGGGAGCTGTTTTTT
CDR3 protein: CAGWQGSGELFF

V gene: TRBV4-2
clone size: NA
J gene: TRBJ1-4
D gene: NA
CDR3 DNA: TGTGCCAGCAGCCAAAACAGGGATCCTAATGAAAAACTGTTTTTT
CDR3 protein: CASSQNRDPNEKLFF

V gene: TRBV6-5
clone size: NA
J gene: TRBJ1-1
D gene: NA
CDR3 DNA: TGTGCCACAAAGACAGTGAACACTGAAGCTTTCTTT
CDR3 protein: CATKTVNTEAFF

V gene: TRBV5-5
clone size: NA
J gene: TRBJ1-2
D gene: NA
CDR3 DNA: TGTGCCAGCAGCTCTCTCCCGAAGTCGAGGGGGGGTGCTAACTATGGCTACACCTTC
CDR3 protein: CASSSLPKSRGGANYGYTF

V gene: TRBV2
clone size: NA
J gene: TRBJ1-1
D gene: NA
CDR3 DNA: TGTGCCAGCAGTGAAGCGCTGGGAAAGGGGTCCACTGAAGCTTTCTTT
CDR3 protein: CASSEALGKGSTEAFF

V gene: TRBV6-6
clone size: NA
J gene: TRBJ2-7
D gene: NA
CDR3 DNA: TGTGCCAGCAGTTACTCGGGAGGTATGATAGTCTACGAGCAGTACTTC
CDR3 protein: CASSYSGGMIVYEQYF

V gene: TRBV2
clone size: once
J gene: TRBJ1-2
D gene: NA
CDR3 DNA: TGTGCCAGCAGTGAAGCGGGAGCCCCTCGGAACTATGGCTACACCTTC
CDR3 protein: CASSEAGAPRNYGYTF

V gene: TRBV29-1
clone size: NA
J gene: TRBJ2-2
D gene: TRBD1
CDR3 DNA: TGCAGCGCGAAACAGGGGCGAACCGGGGAGCTGTTTTTT
CDR3 protein: CSAKQGRTGELFF